This T cell receptor (beta chain) was captured in a study of OX40 agonist ivuxolimab in advanced cancers. Study-wide context: Patients with prior anti-PD-1, anti-PD-L1 or anti-CTLA-4 therapy were eligible; roughly 41% had some. A partial response was reached by three patients: one with hepatocellular carcinoma and two with cutaneous melanoma. Whole-study findings and limits: Clonal expansion in partial responders at 0.1-3.0 mg/kg ranked among the lowest.

CDR3 length equals 14 residues. V gave up 8 bases and J gave up 6 bases, with 19 bases separating them. Germline CDR1 reads PRHDT; CDR2 reads FYEKMQ (reference sequence). Details on this clone: As yet, its antigen is unknown.

Produced via immunoSEQ multiplex PCR; TCRdb's table is partial and in-frame only. The table has 86,000 or so clones, about 90% seen once; the top ten hold 2.5% to 3%. This sequence originates from an adult with an advanced solid tumor such as melanoma, head and neck, liver or kidney cancer. V is TRBV13 and J is TRBJ1-1, with D unclear. The source material was CD4+ or CD8+ T cells sorted from blood, sampled in a trial of the OX40 agonist ivuxolimab. DNA of the CDR3: TGTGCCAGCGGGCTAAACGAGTGGAGTGCTGAAGCTTTCTTT. Encoded protein: CASGLNEWSAEAFF.